This T cell receptor beta chain came from a study of identical twins (TCRdb year 2016). Regarding the study in general: The study deep-sequenced TCR alpha and beta repertoires from monozygotic twins, unrelated adults of various ages and cord blood to test whether fetal clonotypes persist. To rule out contamination, replicate twin experiments were performed at different times with different library preparation protocols.

This clonotype was seen ten or more times. The antigen it binds to is not known. No much larger clone exists at a distance of one base, and base qualities are not known. Receptor amplification or capture employed 5' RACE. Sequenced using an Illumina HiSeq 2000. A universal primer binding site was added through template switching, and the final cDNA carried a unique molecular identifier so that TCR cDNA molecules could be counted accurately. Specific primers in the conserved constant-segment region were used to synthesize first-strand cDNA for TCR alpha and beta chains. Each cDNA library was double barcoded, with a SMART-Mk sample barcode plus Illumina barcodes, to control for contamination. TruSeq adapter sequences along with Illumina sample barcodes were introduced in two successive PCR steps. The Illumina HiSeq platform was used with custom primers to sequence TCR alpha and beta cDNA libraries. Per the source publication's procedure: Raw reads were processed with MiGEC to extract unique molecular identifiers, and MiXCR was used to determine CDR3 positions. Recombination models were inferred per individual with the repgenHMM and IGoR tools using an EM algorithm. The analysis of shared clonotypes was done with the tcR package in R, with sharing normalized by the product of cloneset sizes. To study raw recombination without the effects of thymic and clonal selection, out-of-frame nonproductive sequences were analyzed. The public reads were quality trimmed at Q25 with fastp and then assembled into clones with MiXCR by TCRdb, keeping productive beta chains. For every CDR3 protein sequence, its rows merge into one entry that carries the most common genes and DNA. Here the V and J calls rest on TCRdb's processing, not on the authors' analysis. Recorded for this sample are 200,000 or so distinct CDR3 sequences; about 16% of them occurred a single time. 40% of the sample goes to the ten largest clones.

Measured from the cysteine to the phenylalanine, the CDR3 is 13 residues long. Of all the DNA, just the CDR3 is kept, 39 bases in frame from base 1. From V the trimming removes 8 bases and from J it removes 7 bases, while the gene matches leave 11 bases of the junction unaccounted for. Only healthy Caucasian donors were included. The twin cohort comprised three pairs of female monozygotic twins, all aged roughly 18 to 30 years. CD4+ and CD8+ T cell populations were isolated with positive isolation kits from Invitrogen. What the research found in general, with its limitations: Compared with coincidental sharing between unrelated individuals, out-of-frame TCR alpha sequences shared between twins had an excess of sequences with low generation probability. Conclusions relied on cross-sectional statistical analysis, since the same donors could not be followed over many years. A weaker excess of twin sharing was found in beta out-of-frame sequences because the signal-to-noise ratio was lowered by fewer shared sequences. In monozygotic twins, recombination models systematically underestimated out-of-frame TCR alpha sharing, but the models matched the sharing seen between unrelated individuals. Invariant T cells such as MAIT and iNKT could partly confound zero-insertion analyses, although diverse VJ usage argued against such confounding for most clonotypes. Fewer insertions were carried by abundant cord blood beta clonotypes, a similar but weaker trend appeared in young adult naive repertoires, and no such trend appeared in memory repertoires.

The same sample was also used in a study of T cells expressing NK-cell markers. As that second paper reports: About 8 donors provided sorted CD3+CD56+NKG2C+, CD3+CD56+NKG2C- and CD3+CD56-NKG2C+ T-cell subsets, whose TCR beta-chain repertoires were profiled. Among the eight sequenced donors, only one was HCMV-seronegative, while the other seven were HCMV-seropositive. In several experiments an anti-gammadeltaTCR antibody was added to restrict sorting to alphabetaTCR-expressing T cells. For several donors, the dominant CD3+CD56+NKG2C+ clonotypes were among the top 10 CD8+ clonotypes and accounted for about 1.0-7.5% of CD8+ T cells. Those dominant clonotypes were again the most abundant among CD3+CD56-NKG2C+ cells in a few donors, at 28.3-60.1%. Whether the expanded NKG2C-expressing T cell clones were specific for HCMV antigens was left unclear. Randomly selected healthy volunteers, three men and five women, were used as the eight sequenced donors. HCMV serostatus was determined by detecting HCMV-specific IgG in serum with a commercial ELISA kit. MIGEC was used to demultiplex reads and group the reads by UMI, and MiTCR was used to assemble and quantify clonotypes. To remove erroneous sequences, TCR cDNA sequences were retained only when supported by two or more reads. The tcR package was used for downstream repertoire analysis, with clonotypes matched between fractions based on CDR3 nucleotide sequence plus V segment. VDJmatch was used to annotate antigen specificity against VDJdb, with one amino acid substitution in CDR3 permitted.

This sequence was found in a young woman in good health. The receptor chain draws on TRBV12-3 or TRBV12-4 and TRBJ2-7; a stretch of 7 junction bases matches TRBD2. Sequenced material: CD8+ T cells sorted from blood. The DNA is TGTGCCAGCGGGGAGGGCAGCGCGACGGAGCAGTACTTC. Translation gives CASGEGSATEQYF.